The clone carrying this T cell receptor (beta chain) was seen at least ten times. No antigen is known for it. The cDNA was generated through 5'RACE incorporating 10-nucleotide random UMIs. TCRdb itself ran the 5' RACE reads through MiXCR, one entry per CDR3 protein. Seen here are just under 45,000 distinct CDR3 sequences, over 9.5% observed once, and the top ten hold roughly 1.3%. The sample comes from a study of neurological immune-mediated disorders. Study conclusions and caveats: Private repertoires in all groups were suggested by the finding that expanded clones across subjects shared no CDR3 amino acid sequences.

CDR1 and CDR2 from the germline V gene are SGHVS and FNYEAQ. V gave up 5 bases and J gave up 6 bases; unmatched junction bases: 8. The CDR3 consists of 17 residues. The controls, all healthy individuals, were blood bank volunteers in Maryland, USA. It was from 2 million PBMCs stored at -80 C that the unsorted libraries were obtained. The clonotype was recovered from a female donor in good health. Sequenced sample: PBMCs. The V gene is TRBV7-6, the J gene TRBJ2-2, with 14 bases aligning to TRBD2. This CDR3 reads CASSLPTSGGAAGELFF. In DNA, the CDR3 is TGTGCCAGCAGCCTACCGACTAGCGGGGGGGCTGCCGGGGAGCTGTTTTTT.